These T cell receptor beta chains were read from a single sample in a study of identical twins' blood T cells. TCRdb fed the 5' RACE reads into MiXCR, producing one record per CDR3 protein. The sample holds 350,000 to 450,000 distinct CDR3 sequences, about 28% seen once. Sequencing input: PBMCs. These receptors originate from a woman aged 18-55 years in good health. The CDR3 runs from the conserved cysteine through the conserved F or W. D genes are given only for firm matches. Rows give clone size only sometimes, using once, few, many, or a class for an expanded clone.

TRBV20-1,TRBJ2-5,TRBD2,-,CSAILAGGVLQETQYF,TGCAGTGCTATACTAGCGGGAGGTGTCCTTCAAGAGACCCAGTACTTC
TRBV6-2/TRBV6-3,TRBJ2-2,TRBD1,-,CTSTRDSSWAGELFF,TGTACCAGCACCAGGGACAGCAGCTGGGCCGGGGAGCTGTTTTTT
TRBV9,TRBJ2-2,TRBD2,few,CASSVAVRGGQELFF,TGTGCCAGCAGCGTAGCCGTGCGGGGGGGCCAGGAGCTGTTTTTT
TRBV7-7,TRBJ2-1,-,few,CAGSPTVGDEQFF,TGTGCCGGCAGTCCAACCGTCGGGGATGAGCAGTTCTTC
TRBV12-3/TRBV12-4,TRBJ2-3,TRBD2,many,CASSPRLAGGDTQYF,TGTGCCAGCAGTCCTCGACTAGCAGGTGGAGATACGCAGTATTTT
TRBV27,TRBJ1-1,-,-,CASIMSRGAGETEAFF,TGTGCCAGCATTATGTCAAGGGGCGCGGGTGAAACTGAAGCTTTCTTT
TRBV20-1,TRBJ2-4,-,-,CSVQKGIAKNIQYF,TGCAGCGTTCAGAAGGGGATAGCCAAAAACATTCAGTACTTC
TRBV20-1,TRBJ1-1,-,many,CSARAPAMNTEAFF,TGCAGTGCTAGAGCCCCAGCCATGAACACTGAAGCTTTCTTT
TRBV7-9,TRBJ2-2,TRBD2,few,CASSPGLAGSTGELFF,TGTGCCAGCAGCCCGGGACTAGCGGGCAGTACCGGGGAGCTGTTTTTT
TRBV6-1,TRBJ1-2,-,-,CASSGSLRGYGYTF,TGTGCCAGCAGTGGAAGCCTCCGGGGCTATGGCTACACCTTC